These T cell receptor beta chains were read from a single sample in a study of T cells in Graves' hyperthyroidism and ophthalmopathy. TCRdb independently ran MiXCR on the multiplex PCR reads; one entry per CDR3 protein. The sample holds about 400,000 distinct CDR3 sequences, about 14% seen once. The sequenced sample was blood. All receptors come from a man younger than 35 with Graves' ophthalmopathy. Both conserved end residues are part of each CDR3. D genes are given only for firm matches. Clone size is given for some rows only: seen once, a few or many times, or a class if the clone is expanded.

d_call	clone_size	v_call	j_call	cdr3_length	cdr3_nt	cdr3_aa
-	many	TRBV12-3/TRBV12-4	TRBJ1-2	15	TGTGCCAGCAGGGGGGGCAGGGAGAGTGACTATGGCTACACCTTC	CASRGGRESDYGYTF
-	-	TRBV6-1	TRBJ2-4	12	TGTGCCAGCCGGGGGTCCGGAAACATTCAGTACTTC	CASRGSGNIQYF
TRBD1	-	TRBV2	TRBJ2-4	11	TGTGCCAGGCAAGACAGGGGGATTCAGTACTTC	CARQDRGIQYF
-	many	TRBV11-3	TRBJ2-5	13	TGTGCCAGCAGCTTCAATGGTGGGGAGACCCAGTACTTC	CASSFNGGETQYF
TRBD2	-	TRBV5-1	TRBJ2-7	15	TGCGTCAGCAGCTCGTCTAGCGGGAGGGCCTACGAGCAGTACTTC	CVSSSSSGRAYEQYF
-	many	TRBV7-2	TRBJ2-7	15	TGTGCCAGCAGCAGGCTGGACGGGAGTTTTCTCGAGCAGTACTTC	CASSRLDGSFLEQYF
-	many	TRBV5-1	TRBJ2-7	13	TGCGCCAGCAGCTTGGGGGTTGTCGACGAGCAGTACTTC	CASSLGVVDEQYF
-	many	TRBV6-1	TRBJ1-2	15	TGTGCCAGCAGTGGGGCAGACAGTTCTAACTATGGCTACACCTTC	CASSGADSSNYGYTF
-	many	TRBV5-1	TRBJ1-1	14	TGCGCCAGCAGCCTGTCCCAGGGGCACACTGAAGCTTTCTTT	CASSLSQGHTEAFF
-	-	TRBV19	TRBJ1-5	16	TGTGCCAGTAGTACTCGGGGGCACCTTAGCAATCAGCCCCAGCATTTT	CASSTRGHLSNQPQHF
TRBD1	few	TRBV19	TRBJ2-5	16	TGTGCCAGTAGTCAAAGACAGGGAGCTATACAAGAGACCCAGTACTTC	CASSQRQGAIQETQYF
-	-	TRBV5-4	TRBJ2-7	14	TGTGCCAGCAGCTTGGAACTAGGGTTTTACGAGCAGTACTTC	CASSLELGFYEQYF
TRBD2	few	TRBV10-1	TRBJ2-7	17	TGCGCCAGCAGTGGAATTCTGGCGGGAGGAAATCGCTACGAGCAGTACTTC	CASSGILAGGNRYEQYF
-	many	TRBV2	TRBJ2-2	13	TGTGCCAGCCTGCGGGGTAACACCGGGGAGCTGTTTTTT	CASLRGNTGELFF
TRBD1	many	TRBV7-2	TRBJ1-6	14	TGTGCCAGCAGCTTTAAAACAGGGGATTCACCCCTCCACTTT	CASSFKTGDSPLHF
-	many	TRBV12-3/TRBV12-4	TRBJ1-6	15	TGTGCCAGCAGTTTACGGGGGGCAGGGAATTCACCCCTCCACTTT	CASSLRGAGNSPLHF
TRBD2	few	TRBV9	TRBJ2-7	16	TGTGCCAGCAGCCCAAGGCCCCTAGCGGGAGACCACGAGCAGTACTTC	CASSPRPLAGDHEQYF
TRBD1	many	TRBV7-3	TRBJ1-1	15	TGTGCCAGCAGCTTAACAGGGACAGTGAACACTGAAGCTTTCTTT	CASSLTGTVNTEAFF
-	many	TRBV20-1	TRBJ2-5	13	TGCAGTGCTAGTAAACTAGTCGGGGAGACCCAGTACTTC	CSASKLVGETQYF
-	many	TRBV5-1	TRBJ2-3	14	TGCGCCAGCAGCTTGAGGAGGGGAGCAGATACGCAGTATTTT	CASSLRRGADTQYF
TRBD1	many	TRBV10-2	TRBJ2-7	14	TGCGCCAGCAGAGAGGGACAGCGCTCCTACGAGCAGTACTTC	CASREGQRSYEQYF
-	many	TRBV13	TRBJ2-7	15	TGTGCCAGCAGCTGGGGTGGGGCGGGCCGCCCCGAGCAGTACTTC	CASSWGGAGRPEQYF
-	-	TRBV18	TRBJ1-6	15	TGTGCCAGCTCAATTTCGGGGAACTATAATTCACCCCTCCACTTT	CASSISGNYNSPLHF
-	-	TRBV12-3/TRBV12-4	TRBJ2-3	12	TGTGGCAGTATGGGGGACACAGATACGCAGTATTTT	CGSMGDTDTQYF
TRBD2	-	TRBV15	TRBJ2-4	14	TGTGCCACCAGCAGAGATGGACTAGCGGGGGGTCAGTACTTC	CATSRDGLAGGQYF
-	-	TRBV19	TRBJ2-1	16	TGTGCCAGTAGTAGCGGTTGGGTCGGCTCCTACAATGAGCAGTTCTTC	CASSSGWVGSYNEQFF
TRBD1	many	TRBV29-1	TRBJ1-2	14	TGCAGCGTTGCAGAACAGGGGGCGGGTTATGGCTACACCTTC	CSVAEQGAGYGYTF
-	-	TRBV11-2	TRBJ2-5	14	TGTGCCAGCAGCTTTCCCGGGCCCCAAGAGACCCAGTACTTC	CASSFPGPQETQYF
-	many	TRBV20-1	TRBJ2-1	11	TGCAGTGCTAGGGTGGGGAATGAGCAGTTCTTC	CSARVGNEQFF
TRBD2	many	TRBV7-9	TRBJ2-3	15	TGTGCCAGCAGCTTAGCAGCGGGAGTGACAGATACGCAGTATTTT	CASSLAAGVTDTQYF
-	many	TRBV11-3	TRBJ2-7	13	TGTGCCACGTCGGGTAGTGCGCGCTACGAGCAGTACTTC	CATSGSARYEQYF
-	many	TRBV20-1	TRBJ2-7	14	TGCAGTGCTTCAAAGGACCTAAAAGATTACGAGCAGTACTTC	CSASKDLKDYEQYF
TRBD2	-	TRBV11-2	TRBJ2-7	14	TGTGCCAGCAGCTTGGGTAGCGGGACCTACGGGCAGTACTTC	CASSLGSGTYGQYF
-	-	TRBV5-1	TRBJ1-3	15	TGCGCCAGCAGCCACGGGTGGGACTCTGGAAACACCATATATTTT	CASSHGWDSGNTIYF
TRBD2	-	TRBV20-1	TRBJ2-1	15	TGCAGTGCTAGAGATTACGGGACTAGCTTGAATGAGCAGTTCTTC	CSARDYGTSLNEQFF
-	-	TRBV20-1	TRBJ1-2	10	TGCAGTGCTAACGACTATGGCTACACCTTC	CSANDYGYTF
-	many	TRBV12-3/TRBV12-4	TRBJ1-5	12	TGTGCCAGCAGCTTTGGCAATCAGCCCCAGCATTTT	CASSFGNQPQHF
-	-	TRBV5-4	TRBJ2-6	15	TGTGCCAGCAGCTTGACCGGTAGTGGGGCCAACGTCCTGACTTTC	CASSLTGSGANVLTF
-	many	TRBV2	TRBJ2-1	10	TGTGCCAGCAGTGGCGCGGAGCAGTTCTTC	CASSGAEQFF
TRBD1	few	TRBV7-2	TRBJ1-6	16	TGTGCCAGCAGCTTAAACAGGGGTTCCTATAATTCACCCCTCCACTTT	CASSLNRGSYNSPLHF
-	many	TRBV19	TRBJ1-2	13	TGTGCCAGTAGTATATGGCAGTCCTATGGCTACACCTTC	CASSIWQSYGYTF
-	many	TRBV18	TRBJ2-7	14	TGTGCCAGCTCACCATCACAGAAATCCTACGAGCAGTACTTC	CASSPSQKSYEQYF
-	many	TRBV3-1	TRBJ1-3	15	TGTGCCAGCAGCCAAAGTGGGAGCTCTGGAAACACCATATATTTT	CASSQSGSSGNTIYF
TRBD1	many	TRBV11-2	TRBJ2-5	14	TGTGCCAGCAGCCCGACAGGGGGGGAGGAGACCCAGTACTTC	CASSPTGGEETQYF
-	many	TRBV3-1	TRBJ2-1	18	TGTGCCAGCAGCCAAGTTTCTAGAACAACACGCTCCTACAATGAGCAGTTCTTC	CASSQVSRTTRSYNEQFF
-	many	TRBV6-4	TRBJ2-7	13	TGTGCCAGCAGTGACCATCGTGAATTCGAGCAGTACTTC	CASSDHREFEQYF